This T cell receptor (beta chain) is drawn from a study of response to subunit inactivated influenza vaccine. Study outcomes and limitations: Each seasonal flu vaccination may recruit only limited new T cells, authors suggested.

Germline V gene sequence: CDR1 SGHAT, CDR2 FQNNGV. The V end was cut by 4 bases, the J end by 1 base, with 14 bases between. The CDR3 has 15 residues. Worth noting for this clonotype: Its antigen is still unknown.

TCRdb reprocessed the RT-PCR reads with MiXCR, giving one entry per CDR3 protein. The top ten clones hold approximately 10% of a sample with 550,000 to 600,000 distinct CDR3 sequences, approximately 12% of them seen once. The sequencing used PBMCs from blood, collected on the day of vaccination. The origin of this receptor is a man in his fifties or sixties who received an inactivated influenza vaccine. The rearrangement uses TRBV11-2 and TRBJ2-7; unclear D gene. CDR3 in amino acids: CASSSLGQNSYEQYF. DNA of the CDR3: TGTGCCAGCAGCTCCCTGGGCCAAAATTCCTACGAGCAGTACTTC.